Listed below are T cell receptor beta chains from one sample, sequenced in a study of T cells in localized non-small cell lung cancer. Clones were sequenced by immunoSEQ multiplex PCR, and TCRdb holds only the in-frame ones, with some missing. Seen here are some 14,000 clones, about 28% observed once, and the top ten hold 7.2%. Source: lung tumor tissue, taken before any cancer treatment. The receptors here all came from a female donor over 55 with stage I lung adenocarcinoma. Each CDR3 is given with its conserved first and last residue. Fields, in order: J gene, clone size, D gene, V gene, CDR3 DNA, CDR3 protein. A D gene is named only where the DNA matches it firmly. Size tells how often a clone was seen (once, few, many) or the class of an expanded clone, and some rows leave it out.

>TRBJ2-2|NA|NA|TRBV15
TGTGCCACCAGCAGAGTCGGGTTTTCCGGGGAGCTGTTTTTT
CATSRVGFSGELFF
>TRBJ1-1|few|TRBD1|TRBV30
TGTGCCTGGAGTCCGGACAGGGGATATTACACTGAAGCTTTCTTT
CAWSPDRGYYTEAFF
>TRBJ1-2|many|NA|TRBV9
TGTGCCAGCAGCGTAGACGGCAGGACAAGTGGCTACACCTTC
CASSVDGRTSGYTF
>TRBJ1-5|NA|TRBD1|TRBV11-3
TGTGCCAGCAGCCGACTTGACAGGGCGGGGATTCAGCCCCAGCATTTT
CASSRLDRAGIQPQHF
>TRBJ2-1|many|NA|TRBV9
TGTGCCAGCAGCGTAGAGGACTCCTCCTACAATGAGCAGTTCTTC
CASSVEDSSYNEQFF
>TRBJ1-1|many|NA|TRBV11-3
TGTGCCAGCAGCCCGGAGGTACGGATGAAGAACACTGAAGCTTTCTTT
CASSPEVRMKNTEAFF
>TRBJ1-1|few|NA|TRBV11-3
TGTGCCAGCAGCTTGGAAGAGGGAAAGATAAACACTGAAGCTTTCTTT
CASSLEEGKINTEAFF
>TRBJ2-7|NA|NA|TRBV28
TGTGCCAGCAGGGAGGGGTCAGGGGCCCTCTACGAGCAGTACTTC
CASREGSGALYEQYF
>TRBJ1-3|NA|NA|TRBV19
TGTGCCAGTAAAGATAACAGCGACAGCTCTGGAAACACCATATATTTT
CASKDNSDSSGNTIYF
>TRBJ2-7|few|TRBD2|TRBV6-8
TGTGCCAGCAGTTACCCGGGAGGCTCGGGGGAGCAGTACTTC
CASSYPGGSGEQYF
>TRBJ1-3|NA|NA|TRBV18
TGTGCCAGCTCACTCGGCACACTGAGCTCTGGAAACACCATATATTTT
CASSLGTLSSGNTIYF
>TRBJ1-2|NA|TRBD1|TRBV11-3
TGTGCCAGCAGCGCACTCAGGGGGGATGCGGATGGCTACACCTTC
CASSALRGDADGYTF
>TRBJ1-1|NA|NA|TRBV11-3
TGTGCCAGCAGCTCCACCCTCGGGGGGGCGAGACTTAACACTGAAGCTTTCTTT
CASSSTLGGARLNTEAFF
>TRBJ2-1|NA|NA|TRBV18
TGTGCCAGCTCACCTGCGACCGAGGGTGAGCAGTTCTTC
CASSPATEGEQFF
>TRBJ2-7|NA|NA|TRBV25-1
TGTGCCAGCAGTGATCTTTCAGAGGAGCAGTACTTC
CASSDLSEEQYF
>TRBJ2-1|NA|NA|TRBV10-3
TGTGCCATCAGTGAGTCGTTCGGACAGCCTCAAGGGTCCTACAATGAGCAGTTCTTC
CAISESFGQPQGSYNEQFF
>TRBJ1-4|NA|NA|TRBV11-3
TGTGCCAGCAGCGCCCCGGGACGTAGGCTAGCAACTAATGAAAAACTGTTTTTT
CASSAPGRRLATNEKLFF
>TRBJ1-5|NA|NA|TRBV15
TGTGCCACTAGGGACATCTATAGCAATCAGCCCCAGCATTTT
CATRDIYSNQPQHF
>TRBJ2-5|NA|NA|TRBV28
TGTGCCAGCAGTTTGCAGCTCCAAGAGACCCAGTACTTC
CASSLQLQETQYF
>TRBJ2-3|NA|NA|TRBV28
TGTGCCAGCAGAAATCCCGACTTATTGACAGATACGCAGTATTTT
CASRNPDLLTDTQYF
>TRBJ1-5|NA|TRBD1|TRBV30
TGTGCCTGGGGGAGACAGGGCAGTCAGCCCCAGCATTTT
CAWGRQGSQPQHF
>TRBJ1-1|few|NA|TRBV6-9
TGTGCCAGCAGAGGACGAGGTGAAGCTTTCTTT
CASRGRGEAFF
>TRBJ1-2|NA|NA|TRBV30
TGTGCCTGGAGTAAGGGGGGGAGTCGGTATGGCTACACCTTC
CAWSKGGSRYGYTF
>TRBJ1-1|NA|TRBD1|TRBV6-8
TGTGCCAGCAGCGGGACAGGGGGCGTGGGCACTGAAGCTTTCTTT
CASSGTGGVGTEAFF
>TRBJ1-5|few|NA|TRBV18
TGTGCCAGCTCACTAAGGTCCGGGTTAGCCCAGCATTTT
CASSLRSGLAQHF
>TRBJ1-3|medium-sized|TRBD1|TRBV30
TGTGCCTGGGACAGGGGAGATGGAAACACCATATATTTT
CAWDRGDGNTIYF
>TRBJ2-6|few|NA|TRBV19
TGTGCCAGTAGTATTCACGGGGCTGGGGCCAACGTCCTGACTTTC
CASSIHGAGANVLTF
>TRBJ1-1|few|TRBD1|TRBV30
TGTGCCTGGAGTGTACTAGGGGGCGTGAACACTGAAGCTTTCTTT
CAWSVLGGVNTEAFF
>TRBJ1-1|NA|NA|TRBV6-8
TGTGCCAGCAGTTTTCGGGCGGGAATGAACACTGAAGCTTTCTTT
CASSFRAGMNTEAFF
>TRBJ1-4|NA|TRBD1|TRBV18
TGTGCCAGCTCACAGTCCCAGGGGGCTGAAAAACTGTTTTTT
CASSQSQGAEKLFF
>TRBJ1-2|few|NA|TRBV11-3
TGTGCCAGCAGCTTGGAGCCGGGACCAAACAACTATGGCTACACCTTC
CASSLEPGPNNYGYTF
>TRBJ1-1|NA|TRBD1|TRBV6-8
TGTGCCATCAGGACAGGGGAAAACACTGAAGCTTTCTTT
CAIRTGENTEAFF
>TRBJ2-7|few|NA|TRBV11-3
TGTGCCAGCAGCTTAGTCCAGGGGAGCATAACCCCCTACGAGCAGTACTTC
CASSLVQGSITPYEQYF
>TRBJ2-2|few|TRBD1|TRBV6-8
TGTGCCAGCATTTCATGGGACAGTAAGAACACCGGGGAGCTGTTTTTT
CASISWDSKNTGELFF
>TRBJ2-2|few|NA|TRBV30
TGTGCCTGGAGTGTACGGGGAACCGGGGAGCTGTTTTTT
CAWSVRGTGELFF
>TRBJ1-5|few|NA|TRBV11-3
TGTGCCAGCAGCTTACCGGGGGGAGGCAATCAGCCCCAGCATTTT
CASSLPGGGNQPQHF
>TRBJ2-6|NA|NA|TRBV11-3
TGTGCCAGCAACCCCGGCTCTGGGGCCAACGTCCTGACTTTC
CASNPGSGANVLTF
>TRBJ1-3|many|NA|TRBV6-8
TGTGCCAGCAGAGCAGGTGCCGCATTCGGAAACACCATATATTTT
CASRAGAAFGNTIYF
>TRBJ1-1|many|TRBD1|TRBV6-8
TGTGCCAGCAGTTACTCGAGGGACAGGGCCGTGAACACTGAAGCTTTCTTT
CASSYSRDRAVNTEAFF
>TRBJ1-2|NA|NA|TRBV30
TGTGCCTGGAGTGGAAGGGGCTATGGCTACACCTTC
CAWSGRGYGYTF
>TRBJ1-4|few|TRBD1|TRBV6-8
TGTGCCAGCGGGACCAAGGGACAGTTTAATGAAAAACTGTTTTTT
CASGTKGQFNEKLFF
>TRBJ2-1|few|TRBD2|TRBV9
TGTGCCAGCAGCGTAGGGCCGGGACTAGCGGAGCAGTTCTTC
CASSVGPGLAEQFF
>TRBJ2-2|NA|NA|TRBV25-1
TGTGCCAGCAGTGGCCCCTTTGGCAGCCTCCTCGGGGAGCTGTTTTTT
CASSGPFGSLLGELFF
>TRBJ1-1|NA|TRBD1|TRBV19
TGTGCCAGTAGTCCTTCGACAGGGGGCGGATCTGAAGCTTTCTTT
CASSPSTGGGSEAFF
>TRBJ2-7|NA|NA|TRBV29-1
TGCAGCGTTGACCAGGGGCGGAACGAGCAGTACTTC
CSVDQGRNEQYF
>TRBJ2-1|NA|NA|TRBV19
TGTGCCAGTAGTACCTTAGCTGGGAGCTCCTACAATGAGCAGTTCTTC
CASSTLAGSSYNEQFF
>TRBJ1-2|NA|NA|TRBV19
TGTGCCAGTAGTATAAAGTCCCAGGGGCAAAGGTATGGCTACACCTTC
CASSIKSQGQRYGYTF
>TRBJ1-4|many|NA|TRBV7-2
TGTGCCAGCAGCTTCGACAGCGATGAAAAACTGTTTTTT
CASSFDSDEKLFF
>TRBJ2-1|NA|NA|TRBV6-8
TGTGCCAGCCTAAGGGGGGGACGGATCTCCTACAATGAGCAGTTCTTC
CASLRGGRISYNEQFF
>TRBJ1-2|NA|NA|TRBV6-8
TGTGCCAGCAGCAAGGACTCGAACTATGGCTACACCTTC
CASSKDSNYGYTF
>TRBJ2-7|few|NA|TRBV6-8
TGTGCCAGCAGTTACTTAGGGGGGTTGGGATACTACGAGCAGTACTTC
CASSYLGGLGYYEQYF
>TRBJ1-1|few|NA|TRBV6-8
TGTGCCAGCAGTTACGACGAACTGGACACTGAAGCTTTCTTT
CASSYDELDTEAFF
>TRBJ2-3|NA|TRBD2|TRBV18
TGTGCCAGCTCACCACTAGCGGGCCCAGATACGCAGTATTTT
CASSPLAGPDTQYF
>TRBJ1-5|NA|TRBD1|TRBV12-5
TGTGCTAGTGGTTCGGACAGGGGTGATCAGCCCCAGCATTTT
CASGSDRGDQPQHF
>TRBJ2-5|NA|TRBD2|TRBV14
TGTGCCAGCAGCCGGGGGACTAGCGGGGGAACCCCCCAGTACTTC
CASSRGTSGGTPQYF
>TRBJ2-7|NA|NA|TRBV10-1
TGCGCCAGCAGTGAGTACCAGGGGTACGAGCAGTACTTC
CASSEYQGYEQYF
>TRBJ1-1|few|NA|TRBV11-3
TGTGCCAGCAGCTTACCCGAGGGCAGGCTGAACACTGAAGCTTTCTTT
CASSLPEGRLNTEAFF